Each of the 20 T cell receptor beta chains below was sequenced from the same sample in a study of blood T cell repertoires in COVID-19. TCRdb's table, derived via immunoSEQ multiplex PCR, lists solely in-frame clones and lacks some. The sample shows hundreds of thousands of clones, approximately 84% of them seen only once. Sequenced material: PBMCs or T cells enriched from blood (not recorded which). Receptors originate from a woman in her twenties or thirties who had recovered from COVID-19.

The chain has TRBV7-8 and TRBJ2-7; 7 bases are a match to TRBD2. CDR1 and CDR2 (germline): SGHVS, FQNEAQ. V lost 6 bases, J lost 3 bases, and 11 bases stayed unmatched. CDR3 size: 15 residues. The CDR3 DNA is TGTGCCAGCAGTCTACGGGGGGACGGAAACTACGAGCAGTACTTC. Amino acids: CASSLRGDGNYEQYF.

V and J are TRBV3-1 (or the pseudogene TRBV3-2) and TRBJ2-1; 8 bases map to TRBD2. The V gene's germline CDR1 is LGHDT and CDR2 YNNKEL (reference sequence). V was pared by 0 bases and J by 16 bases, with 8 bases of the junction left unmatched. The CDR3 is 13 residues long. The CDR3 reads CASSQDAGLASFF. DNA of the CDR3: TGTGCCAGCAGCCAAGACGCCGGACTAGCTTCCTTCTTC.

The gene calls are TRBV3-1 (or the pseudogene TRBV3-2) and TRBJ2-5; a possible D gene is TRBD2 (7 bases). Germline V gene sequence: CDR1 LGHDT, CDR2 YNNKEL (reference sequence). The V gene lost 5 bases and the J gene lost 5 bases, with 12 bases spanning the gap. The CDR3 spans 13 residues. The CDR3, as DNA: TGTGCCAGCAGCGGGGGGGCCTGGGAGACCCAGTACTTC. The encoded protein is CASSGGAWETQYF.

This clone has just a few counts. The rearrangement joins TRBV19 to TRBJ2-5; 8 bases are a match to TRBD1. Trimming took 9 bases from V and 1 from J; bases not matched to a gene: 10. CDR1 is LNHDA and CDR2 is SQIVND in the germline V gene (reference sequence). The CDR3 is 15 residues long. The CDR3 sequence is CASSRGQDLQETQYF. The CDR3, as DNA: TGTGCCAGCTCGAGGGGACAGGATCTCCAAGAGACCCAGTACTTC. The full variable domain, rest sourced from reference TRBV19 and TRBJ2-5, is DGGITQSPKYLFRKEGQNVTLSCEQNLNHDAMYWYRQDPGQGLRLIYYSQIVNDFQKGDIAEGYSVSREKKESFPLTVTSAQKNPTAFYLCASSRGQDLQETQYFGPGTRLLVL.

The chain recombines TRBV6-4 with TRBJ1-1; D is unclear. Germline V gives CDR1 MRHNA, CDR2 SNTAGT. V lost 0 bases, J lost 1 base, and 6 bases lay in between. The CDR3 is 14 amino acids. CDR3 amino acids: CASSDSPGNTEAFF. CDR3 sequence (DNA): TGTGCCAGCAGTGACTCCCCAGGGAACACTGAAGCTTTCTTT.

The chain has TRBV5-1 and TRBJ1-5; D is possibly TRBD1 (6 bases). Germline V lookup: CDR1 SGHRS, CDR2 YFSETQ. The CDR3 is 16 amino acids. Trimming took off 0 bases at V and 6 bases at J, with 16 bases between the two ends. DNA of the CDR3: TGCGCCAGCAGCTTGGGAGTTGCGGGGGGCGGTCAGCCCCAGCATTTT. It yields the protein CASSLGVAGGGQPQHF.

The chain has TRBV30 and TRBJ2-2; D perhaps matches TRBD2 (5 bases). The CDR3 extends over 14 amino acids. Trimming shortened V by 3 bases and J by 2 bases, and 10 bases separated the two germline ends. Germline V gene lookup returns CDR1 GTSNPN and CDR2 SVGIG (reference sequence). The CDR3: CAWRGRLNTGELFF. In nucleotides, the CDR3 is TGTGCCTGGAGGGGGAGACTAAACACCGGGGAGCTGTTTTTT.

The CDR3 DNA reads as TGTGCCAGCAGTTTATCAGGGACCGGGGGCGAGCAGTACTTC. Protein: CASSLSGTGGEQYF. V usage is TRBV28 and J usage is TRBJ2-7, with a tentative D call TRBD2 (6 bases). Germline loops: CDR1 MDHEN, CDR2 SYDVKM. The V and J ends lost 1 base and 6 bases respectively, with 13 bases between them. CDR3 length equals 14 residues.

The chain is built from TRBV28 and TRBJ1-3, with no clear D. Between the trimmed V and J ends, which lost 8 bases and 0 bases, there was a span of 5 bases. Per the germline V gene, CDR1 is MDHEN and CDR2 is SYDVKM. The CDR3 consists of 12 residues. The CDR3 region is CASCVSGNTIYF. The CDR3 coding sequence is TGTGCCAGCTGCGTCTCTGGAAACACCATATATTTT.

This chain connects TRBV30 to TRBJ2-3; D perhaps matches TRBD2 (6 bases). Germline V lookup: CDR1 GTSNPN, CDR2 SVGIG (reference sequence). V was cut by 0 bases and J by 7 bases, with 26 bases left in between. The CDR3 has 18 amino acids. The CDR3 loop reads CAWSVLAGSLPGSNTQYF. In DNA, the CDR3 is TGTGCCTGGAGTGTACTTGCGGGGAGCCTCCCGGGTTCGAATACGCAGTATTTT.

The J gene is TRBJ1-2, the V gene TRBV29-1; D remains unclear. The CDR3 length is 13 residues. Trimming took 4 bases from V and 3 from J, leaving 12 bases between them. Germline-derived CDR1 and CDR2 are SQVTM and ANQGSEA. The CDR3 DNA reads TGCAGCGTTGTAAGCCCCTCGGACTATGGCTACACCTTC. This codes for CSVVSPSDYGYTF. Together with reference TRBV29-1 and TRBJ1-2, the CDR3 gives the full variable domain: SAVISQKPSRDICQRGTSLTIQCQVDSQVTMMFWYRQQPGQSLTLIATANQGSEATYESGFVIDKFPISRPNLTFSTLTVSNMSPEDSSIYLCSVVSPSDYGYTFGSGTRLTVV.

This chain uses TRBV3-1 (or the pseudogene TRBV3-2) with TRBJ2-7, with 7 bases lining up with TRBD1. The CDR3 is 16 amino acids. Germline V CDR1 and CDR2: LGHDT, YNNKEL (reference sequence). Unmatched junction bases numbered 7, after V lost 2 bases and J lost 0 bases. This CDR3 reads CASSQSGTAFSYEQYF. CDR3 DNA: TGTGCCAGCAGCCAATCCGGGACAGCCTTCTCCTACGAGCAGTACTTC.

A few counts support this clone. The CDR3 sequence is CASTGNQGAYEQFF. The CDR3 DNA follows: TGTGCCAGCACCGGGAACCAGGGGGCATATGAGCAGTTCTTC. The chain couples TRBV7-2 to TRBJ2-1; 8 nucleotides line up with TRBD1. The CDR3 covers 14 residues. From germline, CDR1 is SGHTA and CDR2 FQGNSA. V lost 7 bases, J lost 8 bases, and 10 bases stayed unmatched.

This chain links TRBV7-9 with TRBJ1-2, with 7 bases that match TRBD1. V shed 5 bases and J 5 bases; nucleotides not matched to a gene: 8. CDR1 and CDR2 (germline): SEHNR, FQNEAQ (reference sequence). The CDR3 length is 14 residues. The CDR3 coding sequence is TGTGCCAGCAGCGCAGCCGGGACAGAGTATGGCTACACCTTC. Its translation is CASSAAGTEYGYTF.

The CDR3 is CASSQDGASNQPQHF. CDR3 nucleotides: TGCGCCAGCAGCCAAGATGGGGCTAGCAATCAGCCCCAGCATTTT. The chain has TRBV4-1 and TRBJ1-5; a possible D gene is TRBD1 (5 bases). Trimming left V 0 bases short and J 0 bases short, with 6 bases between. Germline V gene sequence: CDR1 MGHRA, CDR2 YSYEKL. The CDR3 length is 15 residues.

This clone was counted between two and nine times. This chain uses TRBV7-6 with TRBJ2-7; D call uncertain. The CDR3 spans 12 residues. V was shortened by 1 base and J by 7 bases, with 8 bases between the two germline ends. Germline V CDR1 and CDR2: SGHVS, FNYEAQ. In nucleotides, the CDR3 is TGTGCCAGCAGCTTAGTCAGTGGTGAGCAGTACTTC. This sequence encodes CASSLVSGEQYF.

The sample holds one count of this clone. The V call is TRBV7-8, the J call TRBJ2-1, with 11 bases aligning to TRBD2. Germline CDR1 and CDR2: SGHVS and FQNEAQ. V trimming: 0 bases; J trimming: 8 bases; junction bases outside the gene matches: 3. The CDR3 runs to 15 residues. As DNA, the CDR3 is TGTGCCAGCAGCTTAGCACTAGCGGGGGCCCATGAGCAGTTCTTC. It codes for CASSLALAGAHEQFF.

The CDR3 region is CASSPSDRAATEAFF. CDR3 bases: TGTGCCAGCAGTCCATCGGACAGGGCGGCCACTGAAGCTTTCTTT. The chain has TRBV28 and TRBJ1-1; 8 bases are a match to TRBD1. In germline, CDR1 is MDHEN, CDR2 SYDVKM. V shed 5 bases and J 4 bases; nucleotides not matched to a gene: 9. CDR3 length equals 15 residues.

The rearrangement uses TRBV6-5 and TRBJ2-3; the match to TRBD2 covers 7 bases. Trimming cost V 4 bases and J 2 bases; bases outside gene matches: 6. CDR1 is MNHEY, CDR2 SVGAGI, per germline. The CDR3 runs to 15 residues. The CDR3 protein is CASSSSGEPTDTQYF. The CDR3 bases are TGTGCCAGCAGTTCCAGCGGGGAACCCACAGATACGCAGTATTTT.

The rearrangement joins TRBV30 to TRBJ1-6; D may be TRBD1 (5 bases). With 1 base removed from V and 7 bases from J, the gap between germline ends came to 11 bases. CDR1 is GTSNPN and CDR2 is SVGIG in the germline V gene (reference sequence). The CDR3 covers 14 residues. The CDR3 protein is CAWSGWGGNSPLHF. CDR3 DNA: TGTGCCTGGAGTGGTTGGGGGGGGAATTCACCCCTCCACTTT.